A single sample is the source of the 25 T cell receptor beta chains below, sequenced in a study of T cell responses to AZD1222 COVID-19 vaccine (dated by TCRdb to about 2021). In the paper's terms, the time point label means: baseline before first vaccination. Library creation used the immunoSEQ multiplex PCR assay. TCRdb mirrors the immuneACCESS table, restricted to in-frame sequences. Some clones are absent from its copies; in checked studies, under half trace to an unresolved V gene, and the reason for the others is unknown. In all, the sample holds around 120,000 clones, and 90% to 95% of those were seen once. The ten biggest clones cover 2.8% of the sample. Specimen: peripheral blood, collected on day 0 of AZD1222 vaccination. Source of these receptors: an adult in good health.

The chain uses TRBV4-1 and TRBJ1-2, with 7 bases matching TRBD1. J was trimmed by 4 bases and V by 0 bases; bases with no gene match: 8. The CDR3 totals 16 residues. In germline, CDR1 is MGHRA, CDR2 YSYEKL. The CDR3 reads CASSQDATGWAYGYTF. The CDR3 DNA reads TGCGCCAGCAGCCAAGATGCGACAGGGTGGGCCTATGGCTACACCTTC.

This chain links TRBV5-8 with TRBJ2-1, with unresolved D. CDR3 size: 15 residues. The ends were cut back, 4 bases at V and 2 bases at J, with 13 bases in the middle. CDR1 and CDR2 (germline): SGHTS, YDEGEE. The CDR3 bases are TGTGCCAGCAGCGTCACGACTGATACCTACAATGAGCAGTTCTTC. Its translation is CASSVTTDTYNEQFF. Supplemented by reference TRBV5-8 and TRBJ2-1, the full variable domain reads EAGVTQSPTHLIKTRGQQATLRCSPISGHTSVYWYQQALGLGLQFLLWYDEGEERNRGNFPPRFSGRQFPNYSSELNVNALELEDSALYLCASSVTTDTYNEQFFGPGTRLTVL.

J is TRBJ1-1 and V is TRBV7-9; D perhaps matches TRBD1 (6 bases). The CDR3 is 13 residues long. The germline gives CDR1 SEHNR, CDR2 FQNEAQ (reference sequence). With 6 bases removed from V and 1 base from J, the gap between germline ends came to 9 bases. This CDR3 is CASSSGQNTEAFF. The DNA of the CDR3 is TGTGCCAGCAGTTCGGGACAGAACACTGAAGCTTTCTTT.

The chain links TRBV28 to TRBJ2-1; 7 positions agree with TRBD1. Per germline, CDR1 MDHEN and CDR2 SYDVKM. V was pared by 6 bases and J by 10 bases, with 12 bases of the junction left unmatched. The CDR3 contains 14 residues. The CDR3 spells CASSPRGPGVEQFF. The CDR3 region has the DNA TGTGCCAGCAGCCCAAGGGGGCCAGGGGTAGAGCAGTTCTTC.

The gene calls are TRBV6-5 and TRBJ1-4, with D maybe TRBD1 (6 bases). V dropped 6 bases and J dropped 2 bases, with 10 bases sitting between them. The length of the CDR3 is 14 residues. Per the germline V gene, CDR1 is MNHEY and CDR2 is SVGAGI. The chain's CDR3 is CASRYRVTNEKLFF. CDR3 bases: TGTGCCAGCAGATACAGGGTCACTAATGAAAAACTGTTTTTT.

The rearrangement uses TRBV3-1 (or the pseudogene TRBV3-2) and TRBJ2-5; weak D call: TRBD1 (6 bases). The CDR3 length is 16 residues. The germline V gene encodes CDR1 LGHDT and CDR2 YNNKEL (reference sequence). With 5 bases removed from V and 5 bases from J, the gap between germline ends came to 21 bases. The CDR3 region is CASSKTSGTQRETQYF. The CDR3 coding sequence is TGTGCCAGCAGCAAGACTTCCGGGACACAAAGGGAGACCCAGTACTTC.

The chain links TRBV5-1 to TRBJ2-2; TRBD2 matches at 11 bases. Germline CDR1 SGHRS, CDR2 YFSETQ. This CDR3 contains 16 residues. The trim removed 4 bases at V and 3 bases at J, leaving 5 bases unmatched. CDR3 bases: TGCGCCAGCAGCCCCGGACTAGCGGGTTACACCGGGGAGCTGTTTTTT. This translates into CASSPGLAGYTGELFF.

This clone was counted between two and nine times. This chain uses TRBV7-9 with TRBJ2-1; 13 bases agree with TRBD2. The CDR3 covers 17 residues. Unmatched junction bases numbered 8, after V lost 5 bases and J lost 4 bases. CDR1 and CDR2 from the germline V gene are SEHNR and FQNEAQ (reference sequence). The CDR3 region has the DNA TGTGCCAGCAGCCCCAGACTAGCGGGAGGTCCATACAATGAGCAGTTCTTC. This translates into CASSPRLAGGPYNEQFF.

The CDR3 nucleotides read TGTGCCAGCAGCAACGACAGGGAGCGTGGGGCCAACGTCCTGACTTTC. Translated: CASSNDRERGANVLTF. The gene calls are TRBV5-4 and TRBJ2-6; TRBD1 matches at 7 bases. The CDR3 has 16 residues. Unmatched junction bases numbered 7, after V lost 4 bases and J lost 3 bases. Germline-derived CDR1 and CDR2 are SGHNT and YYREEE (reference sequence).

This CDR3 reads CASSPREPNEQFF. CDR3 bases: TGTGCCAGCAGCCCCAGGGAACCCAATGAGCAGTTCTTC. The chain carries TRBV7-8 and TRBJ2-1, with D perhaps matching TRBD1 (5 bases). The CDR3 loop spans 13 amino acids. V was clipped by 5 bases and J by 6 bases, with 11 bases between them. CDR1 is SGHVS, CDR2 FQNEAQ, per germline.

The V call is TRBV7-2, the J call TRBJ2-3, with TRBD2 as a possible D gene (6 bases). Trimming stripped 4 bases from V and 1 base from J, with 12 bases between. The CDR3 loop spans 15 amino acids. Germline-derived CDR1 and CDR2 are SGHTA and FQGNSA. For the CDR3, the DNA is TGTGCCAGCAGCTCCGGACTACAACGCACAGATACGCAGTATTTT. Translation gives CASSSGLQRTDTQYF.

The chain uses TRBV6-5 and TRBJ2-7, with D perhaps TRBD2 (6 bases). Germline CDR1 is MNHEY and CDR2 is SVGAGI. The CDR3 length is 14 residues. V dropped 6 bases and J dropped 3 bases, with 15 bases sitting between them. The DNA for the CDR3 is TGTGCCAGCAGGGTTACCCTAGCGATCTACGAGCAGTACTTC. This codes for CASRVTLAIYEQYF.

CDR3 DNA sequence: TGCGCCAGCAGCTTCCATACAGGACTGAACACTGAAGCTTTCTTT. This gives the protein CASSFHTGLNTEAFF. This chain uses TRBV4-1 with TRBJ1-1, with a possible D match to TRBD1 (5 bases). Germline V gives CDR1 MGHRA, CDR2 YSYEKL. This CDR3 comprises 15 residues. V gave up 5 bases and J gave up 0 bases, with 13 bases separating them.

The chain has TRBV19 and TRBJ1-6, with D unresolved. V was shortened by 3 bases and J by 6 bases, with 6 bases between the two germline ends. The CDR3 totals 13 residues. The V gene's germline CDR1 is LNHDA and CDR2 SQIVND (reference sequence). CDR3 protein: CASSIYPNSPLHF. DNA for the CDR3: TGTGCCAGTAGTATCTACCCTAATTCACCCCTCCACTTT.

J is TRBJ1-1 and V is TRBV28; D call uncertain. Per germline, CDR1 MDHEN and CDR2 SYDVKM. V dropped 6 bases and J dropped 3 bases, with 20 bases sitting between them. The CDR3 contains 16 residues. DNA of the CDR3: TGTGCCAGCAGCAGCGCCTTGGGCAGTTACTACACTGAAGCTTTCTTT. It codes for CASSSALGSYYTEAFF. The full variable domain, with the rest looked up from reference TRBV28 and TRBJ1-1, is DVKVTQSSRYLVKRTGEKVFLECVQDMDHENMFWYRQDPGLGLRLIYFSYDVKMKEKGDIPEGYSVSREKKERFSLILESASTNQTSMYLCASSSALGSYYTEAFFGQGTRLTVV.

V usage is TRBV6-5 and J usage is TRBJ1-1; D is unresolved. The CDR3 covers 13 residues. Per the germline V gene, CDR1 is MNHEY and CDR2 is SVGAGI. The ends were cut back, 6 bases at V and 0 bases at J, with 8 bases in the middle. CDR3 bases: TGTGCCAGCAGCCGAGGACTGAACACTGAAGCTTTCTTT. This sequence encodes CASSRGLNTEAFF.

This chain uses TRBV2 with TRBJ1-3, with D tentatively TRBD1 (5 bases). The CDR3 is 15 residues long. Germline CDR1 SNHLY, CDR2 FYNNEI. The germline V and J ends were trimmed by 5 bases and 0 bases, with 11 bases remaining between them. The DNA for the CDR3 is TGTGCCAGCAGTTCTATTGGGGCCTCTGGAAACACCATATATTTT. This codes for CASSSIGASGNTIYF.

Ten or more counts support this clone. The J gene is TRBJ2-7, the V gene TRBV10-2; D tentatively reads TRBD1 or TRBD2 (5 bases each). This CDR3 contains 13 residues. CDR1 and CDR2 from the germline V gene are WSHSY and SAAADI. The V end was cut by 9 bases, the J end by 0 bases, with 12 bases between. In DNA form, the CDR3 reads TGCGCCAGTACTGGGACGGGCTCCTACGAGCAGTACTTC. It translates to CASTGTGSYEQYF.

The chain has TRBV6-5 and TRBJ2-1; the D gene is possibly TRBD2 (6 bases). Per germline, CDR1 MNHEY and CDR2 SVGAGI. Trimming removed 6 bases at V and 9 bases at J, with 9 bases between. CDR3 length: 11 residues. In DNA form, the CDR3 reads TGTGCCAGCAGACTAGCTCCTGAGCAGTTCTTC. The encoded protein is CASRLAPEQFF.

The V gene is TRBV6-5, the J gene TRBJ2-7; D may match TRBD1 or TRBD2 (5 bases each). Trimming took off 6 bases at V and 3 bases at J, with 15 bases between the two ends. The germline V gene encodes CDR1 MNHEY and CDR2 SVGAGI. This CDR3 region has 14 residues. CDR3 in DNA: TGTGCCAGCAGAAGACCGGGACCACGCTACGAGCAGTACTTC. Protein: CASRRPGPRYEQYF.

Written as DNA, the CDR3 is TGTGCCAGTAGTGTGACAGGGGGGTACGAGCAGTACTTC. Translated: CASSVTGGYEQYF. The rearrangement joins TRBV19 to TRBJ2-7; the match to TRBD1 covers 9 bases. The CDR3 is made up of 13 amino acids. Unmatched junction bases numbered 3, after V lost 5 bases and J lost 4 bases. The germline V gene encodes CDR1 LNHDA and CDR2 SQIVND (reference sequence).

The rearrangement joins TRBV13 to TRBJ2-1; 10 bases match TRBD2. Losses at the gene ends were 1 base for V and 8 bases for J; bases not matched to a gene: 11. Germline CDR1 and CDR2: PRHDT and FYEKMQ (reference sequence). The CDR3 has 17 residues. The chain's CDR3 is CASSLEGGLAGAYEQFF. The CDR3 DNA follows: TGTGCCAGCAGCTTAGAGGGGGGGCTAGCGGGAGCCTATGAGCAGTTCTTC.

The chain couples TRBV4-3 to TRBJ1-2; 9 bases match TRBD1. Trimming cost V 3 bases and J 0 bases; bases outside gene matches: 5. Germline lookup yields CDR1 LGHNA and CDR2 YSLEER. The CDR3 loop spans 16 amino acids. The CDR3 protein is CASSQTDRGANYGYTF. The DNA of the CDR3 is TGCGCCAGCAGCCAGACGGACAGGGGAGCTAACTATGGCTACACCTTC.

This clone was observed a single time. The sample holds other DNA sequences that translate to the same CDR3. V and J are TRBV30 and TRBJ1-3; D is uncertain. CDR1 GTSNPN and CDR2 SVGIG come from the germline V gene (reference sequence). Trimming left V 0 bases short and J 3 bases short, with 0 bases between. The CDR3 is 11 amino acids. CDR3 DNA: TGTGCCTGGAGTGTTGGAAACACCATATATTTT. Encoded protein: CAWSVGNTIYF.

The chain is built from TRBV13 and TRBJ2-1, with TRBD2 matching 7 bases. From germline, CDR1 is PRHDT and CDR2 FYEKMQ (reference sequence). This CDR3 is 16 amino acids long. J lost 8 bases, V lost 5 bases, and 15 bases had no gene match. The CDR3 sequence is CASSPPLFGEGYEQFF. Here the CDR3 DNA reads TGTGCCAGCAGCCCCCCTCTGTTTGGGGAGGGCTATGAGCAGTTCTTC.